This is a list of T cell receptor beta chains from one sample in a study of shared clonotypes between healthy human individuals. The data were produced by immunoSEQ multiplex PCR, yet TCRdb's version contains in-frame clones alone and is incomplete. This table holds about 690,000 clones, around 90% found once. Sequencing input: memory CD8+ T cells from PBMCs. These receptor sequences come from a young man in good health. Some clones in this sample may be carry-over from other donors' samples. CDR3s include the opening cysteine and the closing phenylalanine or tryptophan. The order of the fields is D gene, V gene, J gene, clone size, CDR3 DNA, CDR3 protein. The D gene is left open where the match is weak. Clone size is given for some rows only: seen once, a few or many times, or a class if the clone is expanded.

D: -
V: TRBV9
J: TRBJ1-1
size: -
DNA: TGTGCCAGCAGCTACAGCGCTAACGCTGAAGCTTTCTTT
CDR3: CASSYSANAEAFF

D: -
V: TRBV15
J: TRBJ1-1
size: -
DNA: TGTGCCACCAGCGCGAGACAGGCCTTTAACACTGAAGCTTTCTTT
CDR3: CATSARQAFNTEAFF

D: -
V: TRBV7-9
J: TRBJ2-7
size: -
DNA: TGTGCCAGCAGCTTAGCGTTTCCTCGCGGACTAAACTCCTACGAGCAGTACTTC
CDR3: CASSLAFPRGLNSYEQYF

D: -
V: TRBV25-1
J: TRBJ2-7
size: -
DNA: TGTGCCAGCAGCGCGGGGGAGCAGTACTTC
CDR3: CASSAGEQYF

D: -
V: TRBV4-1
J: TRBJ1-5
size: once
DNA: TGCGCCAGCAGCCAAGTGGGGACCGGGGCTTTTCGACGAGGGTATAGCAATCAGCCCCAGCATTTT
CDR3: CASSQVGTGAFRRGYSNQPQHF

D: -
V: TRBV11-2
J: TRBJ2-7
size: -
DNA: TGTGCCAGCAGCTCCCTACAGGATATCGAGCAGTACTTC
CDR3: CASSSLQDIEQYF

D: -
V: TRBV28
J: TRBJ1-1
size: -
DNA: TGTGCCATATCCAGTTCGGGAGAGGACACTGAAGCTTTCTTT
CDR3: CAISSSGEDTEAFF

D: -
V: TRBV2
J: TRBJ2-2
size: once
DNA: TGTGCCAGGAAAGGGGCGAACACCGGGGAGCTGTTTTTT
CDR3: CARKGANTGELFF

D: TRBD2
V: TRBV6-5
J: TRBJ2-1
size: -
DNA: TGTGCCAGCGGAGAGGTCGGGGGGTCCTACAATGAGCAGTTCTTC
CDR3: CASGEVGGSYNEQFF

D: TRBD1
V: TRBV7-9
J: TRBJ2-7
size: -
DNA: TGTGCCAGCAGCTTTGAGGGACAGGGGGTTCTCTTC
CDR3: CASSFEGQGVLF